Given below is one TCR beta chain in context. The data belong to a study of CD8+ T cells in alopecia areata. Study background: The tofacitinib course ran for 6 to 18 months and was followed by 6 months off drug.

The study team obtained lesional scalp punch biopsies and peripheral blood from alopecia areata patients. Per germline, CDR1 MDHEN and CDR2 SYDVKM. V lost 8 bases, J lost 7 bases, and 12 bases lay in between. The CDR3 runs 12 residues. Once RNA had been extracted, it was reverse transcribed into cDNA to act as the sequencing template. The protocol was immunoSEQ multiplex PCR, while the TCRdb copy is restricted to in-frame clones and leaves out a portion. This table has about 120,000 clones, around two fifths appearing once. The source of this sequence is a human donor with alopecia areata. Sequenced material: CD4+ T cells sorted from blood. The chain is built from TRBV28 and TRBJ1-5, with TRBD1 as a possible D gene (6 bases). Here the CDR3 reads CASHTGSQPQHF. In DNA form, the CDR3 reads TGTGCCAGCCACACAGGGAGCCAGCCCCAGCATTTT.